The 27 T cell receptor beta chains below come from one sample, sequenced in a study of T cell repertoires in cytomegalovirus infection. No antigen has been identified for these receptors. Using its own MiXCR run on the reads, TCRdb lists one record per CDR3 protein. The sample lists hundreds of thousands of distinct CDR3 sequences, about 33% occurring once. The specimen comprised cultured PBMCs, sampled from culture after CMV antigen stimulation. The receptors stem from a human donor in good health (CMV status not recorded). Some clones in this sample may be carry-over from other donors' samples.

This clonotype was picked up a small number of times. This chain joins TRBV7-2 and TRBJ1-5; D unclear. Germline V gene sequence: CDR1 SGHTA, CDR2 FQGNSA. Trimming left V 3 bases short and J 5 bases short, with 8 bases between. This CDR3 is 13 amino acids long. CDR3 residues: CASSFRLYQPQHF. CDR3 in DNA: TGTGCCAGCAGCTTCCGGTTGTATCAGCCCCAGCATTTT.

The J gene is TRBJ2-7, the V gene TRBV5-4; D ambiguous. CDR3 length equals 14 residues. Germline V gene data show CDR1 as SGHNT and CDR2 as YYREEE (reference sequence). Between the trimmed V and J ends, which lost 4 bases and 3 bases, there was a span of 14 bases. The chain's CDR3 is CASSGPSIGYEQYF. CDR3 coding DNA: TGTGCCAGCAGCGGTCCTAGTATTGGCTACGAGCAGTACTTC.

The V and J genes are TRBV2 and TRBJ2-5, with D maybe TRBD2 (7 bases). In germline, CDR1 is SNHLY, CDR2 FYNNEI. The CDR3 runs 15 residues. V was clipped by 6 bases and J by 5 bases, with 19 bases between them. The chain's CDR3 is CASSGGRGRGETQYF. CDR3 coding DNA: TGTGCCAGCAGCGGTGGTAGAGGGAGGGGGGAGACCCAGTACTTC.

This clonotype was observed a few times. The chain combines TRBV9 with TRBJ1-1; a possible D gene is TRBD1 (6 bases). This CDR3 is built from 15 residues. CDR1 and CDR2 (germline): SGDLS, YYNGEE. V lost 3 bases, J lost 3 bases, and 15 bases lay in between. The CDR3 DNA sequence: TGTGCCAGCAGCGAGGACCCTAAGGGGGACACTGAAGCTTTCTTT. It is translated as CASSEDPKGDTEAFF. Based on the CDR3 plus reference TRBV9 and TRBJ1-1, the full variable domain is DSGVTQTPKHLITATGQRVTLRCSPRSGDLSVYWYQQSLDQGLQFLIQYYNGEERAKGNILERFSAQQFPDLHSELNLSSLELGDSALYFCASSEDPKGDTEAFFGQGTRLTVV.

The chain carries TRBV15 and TRBJ2-1; TRBD2 aligns across 12 bases. This CDR3 is 18 amino acids long. Per germline, CDR1 LNHNV and CDR2 YYDKDF (reference sequence). The V gene end was trimmed by 0 bases and the J gene end by 5 bases; junction bases not matched to a gene: 8. CDR3 coding DNA: TGTGCCACCAGCAGAGACGGGGCGACTAGCGGGAGCAACAATGAGCAGTTCTTC. It is translated as CATSRDGATSGSNNEQFF.

This clonotype has ten or more counts. The J gene is TRBJ2-4, the V gene TRBV7-2, with D perhaps TRBD1 (7 bases). V lost 2 bases and J 6 bases, leaving 14 bases between the germline ends. Germline V lookup: CDR1 SGHTA, CDR2 FQGNSA. The CDR3 has 15 residues. This chain's CDR3 is CASSLRGQGGNIQYF. CDR3 DNA sequence: TGTGCCAGCAGCTTAAGGGGTCAGGGGGGAAACATTCAGTACTTC.

Concerning this clonotype: One junction end disagrees with the germline gene, perhaps due to a read error. The V and J genes are TRBV2 and TRBJ2-1, with D possibly TRBD2 on 5 matching bases. CDR1 SNHLY and CDR2 FYNNEI come from the germline V gene. This CDR3 is 12 amino acids long. CDR3 DNA sequence: TGTGCCAGCAGTGATATGGTGGGAGCCTCCTCCTTC. It yields the protein CASSDMVGASSF.

This clonotype was counted between two and nine times. J is TRBJ1-2 and V is TRBV5-6, with 7 bases lining up with TRBD1. There are 15 residues in the CDR3. The germline gives CDR1 SGHDT, CDR2 YYEEEE. V gave up 0 bases and J gave up 7 bases; unmatched junction bases: 9. The CDR3 protein is CASSLVGGAGGGYTF. The CDR3 coding sequence is TGTGCCAGCAGCTTGGTAGGGGGCGCAGGTGGTGGCTACACCTTC. The whole variable domain, filled in from reference TRBV5-6 and TRBJ1-2, reads DAGVTQSPTHLIKTRGQQVTLRCSPKSGHDTVSWYQQALGQGPQFIFQYYEEEERQRGNFPDRFSGHQFPNYSSELNVNALLLGDSALYLCASSLVGGAGGGYTFGSGTRLTVV.

The J gene is TRBJ1-1, the V gene TRBV6-2 or TRBV6-3; the match to TRBD1 covers 8 bases. V lost 2 bases, J lost 4 bases, and 9 bases stayed unmatched. Germline V CDR1 and CDR2: MNHEY, SVGEGT. The CDR3 has 16 residues. CDR3 sequence: CASSYPTGQGLTEAFF. In nucleotides, the CDR3 is TGTGCCAGCAGTTACCCTACTGGACAGGGACTCACTGAAGCTTTCTTT.

The chain employs TRBV12-3 or TRBV12-4 and TRBJ2-3; D is unclear. The germline V and J ends were trimmed by 1 base and 7 bases, with 12 bases remaining between them. This CDR3 has 14 residues. The CDR3 sequence: CASSLGSPDHTQYF. CDR3 in DNA: TGTGCCAGCAGTTTAGGTTCGCCAGATCATACGCAGTATTTT.

This clonotype was recorded once. The V gene is TRBV27, the J gene TRBJ2-3, with TRBD1 matching 7 bases. CDR1 and CDR2 (germline): MNHEY, SMNVEV (reference sequence). J lost 0 bases, V lost 4 bases, and 7 bases had no gene match. The CDR3 has 16 residues. CDR3 residues: CASSSQTGLSTDTQYF. In DNA, the CDR3 is TGTGCCAGCAGTTCTCAGACAGGGCTCAGCACAGATACGCAGTATTTT.

The chain employs TRBV12-3 or TRBV12-4 and TRBJ2-2; D ambiguous. The CDR3 contains 13 residues. V was trimmed by 5 bases and J by 0 bases, leaving 4 bases between them. The CDR3 sequence is CASSMSNTGELFF. The CDR3 DNA reads TGTGCCAGCAGTATGTCGAACACCGGGGAGCTGTTTTTT.

This clonotype was detected only once. The V call is TRBV20-1, the J call TRBJ2-3; the D gene could be TRBD1 or TRBD2 (5 bases each). Germline lookup yields CDR1 DFQATT and CDR2 SNEGSKA (reference sequence). The CDR3 has 16 amino acids. V was shortened by 0 bases and J by 2 bases, with 15 bases between the two germline ends. This CDR3 reads CSARDGTGPHTDTQYF. In nucleotides, the CDR3 is TGCAGTGCTAGAGATGGGACGGGACCCCACACAGATACGCAGTATTTT.

In its sample, this clonotype was seen many times. The chain combines TRBV7-2 with TRBJ1-5; D is unclear. Germline V gene lookup returns CDR1 SGHTA and CDR2 FQGNSA. V shed 3 bases and J shed 7 bases, with 10 bases lying between them. The CDR3 length is 13 residues. The DNA for the CDR3 is TGTGCCAGCAGCTTTCAGGTCTACCAGCCCCAGCATTTT. Protein product: CASSFQVYQPQHF.

The J gene is TRBJ2-3, the V gene TRBV20-1, with TRBD1 identical over 7 bases. CDR3 length: 13 amino acids. V lost 1 base and J lost 4; bases outside the gene matches: 2. Germline V gene sequence: CDR1 DFQATT, CDR2 SNEGSKA (reference sequence). The CDR3 nucleotides read TGCAGTGCTAGAGTGCAGGGGGCAGATACGCAGTATTTT. Its protein product is CSARVQGADTQYF.

The chain employs TRBV7-8 and TRBJ1-6, with 9 bases aligning to TRBD1. The CDR3 contains 15 residues. Losses at the gene ends were 5 bases for V and 7 bases for J; bases not matched to a gene: 6. CDR1 and CDR2 from the germline V gene are SGHVS and FQNEAQ. CDR3 region: CASSPTTGGNSPLHF. The CDR3 nucleotides are TGTGCCAGCAGCCCAACGACAGGGGGGAATTCACCCCTCCACTTT.

The chain recombines TRBV19 with TRBJ1-1; D gene ambiguous. Germline lookup yields CDR1 LNHDA and CDR2 SQIVND (reference sequence). There are 13 residues in the CDR3. Trimming took off 6 bases at V and 6 bases at J, with 14 bases between the two ends. The CDR3, as DNA: TGTGCCAGTAGCTCGGTAGTATTCGCTGAAGCTTTCTTT. It translates to CASSSVVFAEAFF.

With regard to this clonotype: Being one base from a much bigger clone, this may be a read error. This CDR3 reads CDSSSPGQGRTQPQHF. CDR3 nucleotide sequence: TGTGACAGCAGCTCCCCGGGACAGGGGAGGACTCAGCCCCAGCATTTT. This chain links TRBV7-2 with TRBJ1-5; 10 nucleotides align to TRBD1. CDR1 SGHTA and CDR2 FQGNSA come from the germline V gene. This CDR3 has 16 residues.

This clonotype was counted a single time. The chain uses TRBV2 and TRBJ1-1; possible D gene TRBD1, 6 bases. V dropped 3 bases and J dropped 8 bases, with 13 bases sitting between them. The CDR3 extends over 13 amino acids. CDR1 is SNHLY, CDR2 FYNNEI, per germline. The CDR3, as DNA: TGTGCCAGCAGTGAGACAGGACCCGTCGAAGCTTTCTTT. This sequence encodes CASSETGPVEAFF.

The rearrangement joins TRBV6-1 to TRBJ2-1; D is ambiguous. Trimming shortened V by 6 bases and J by 3 bases, and 6 bases separated the two germline ends. CDR1 MNHNS and CDR2 SASEGT come from the germline V gene. The length of the CDR3 is 12 residues. The DNA for the CDR3 is TGTGCCAGCAGGGGAATCTACAATGAGCAGTTCTTC. The encoded protein is CASRGIYNEQFF.

The chain is built from TRBV27 and TRBJ2-1, with D hard to call. Per germline, CDR1 MNHEY and CDR2 SMNVEV (reference sequence). The CDR3 length is 13 residues. The V end was cut by 6 bases, the J end by 4 bases, with 10 bases between. CDR3 DNA sequence: TGTGCCAGCAGGCGGACCGGGTACAATGAGCAGTTCTTC. It codes for CASRRTGYNEQFF.

This clonotype was counted between two and nine times. This chain links TRBV12-3 or TRBV12-4 with TRBJ2-5; no definite D call. V was pared by 8 bases and J by 5 bases, with 18 bases between. The CDR3 is made up of 14 amino acids. CDR3 DNA sequence: TGTGCCAGCTCGGCGTCCCGGAGAACTGAGACCCAGTACTTC. Translating gives CASSASRRTETQYF.

This clonotype came up many times. This chain uses TRBV7-8 with TRBJ1-1; weak D call: TRBD1 (6 bases). Germline values: CDR1 SGHVS, CDR2 FQNEAQ. The CDR3 runs 14 residues. The V end was cut by 5 bases, the J end by 1 base, with 11 bases between. The CDR3 loop is CASSTGHPNTEAFF. The CDR3 coding sequence is TGTGCCAGCAGCACGGGACACCCGAACACTGAAGCTTTCTTT.

The rearrangement joins TRBV7-2 to TRBJ2-1; TRBD1 matches at 9 bases. J lost 6 bases, V lost 1 base, and 7 bases had no gene match. Germline CDR1 is SGHTA and CDR2 is FQGNSA. The CDR3 has 16 residues. In nucleotides, the CDR3 is TGTGCCAGCAGCTTAGGTGGGGACAGGGTGGGCAATGAGCAGTTCTTC. Translated: CASSLGGDRVGNEQFF.

This clonotype was counted only a few times. The gene calls are TRBV7-2 and TRBJ2-3, with D hard to call. CDR1 SGHTA and CDR2 FQGNSA come from the germline V gene. V was pared by 7 bases and J by 0 bases, with 14 bases between. The CDR3 is made up of 15 amino acids. The chain's CDR3 is CASIPTVGSTDTQYF. CDR3 sequence (DNA): TGTGCCAGCATCCCCACCGTAGGCAGCACAGATACGCAGTATTTT.

This chain connects TRBV7-4 to TRBJ2-5; no reliable D call. Trimming took off 0 bases at V and 2 bases at J, with 10 bases between the two ends. The germline CDR1 and CDR2 sequences are SGHVT and SQSDAQ. The CDR3 is 15 residues long. The DNA of the CDR3 is TGTGCCAGCAGCTTAGCGAAGAAAGCACAAGAGACCCAGTACTTC. Amino acid sequence: CASSLAKKAQETQYF.

This clonotype was observed a handful of times. The chain's CDR3 is CASSNWDRDTGELFF. The CDR3 DNA follows: TGTGCCAGCAGCAACTGGGACAGGGACACCGGGGAGCTGTTTTTT. This chain uses TRBV5-6 with TRBJ2-2, with 9 bases matching TRBD1. Germline lookup yields CDR1 SGHDT and CDR2 YYEEEE. Germline trimming cut 4 bases from V and 3 bases from J; bases unmatched to any gene: 4. The CDR3 runs to 15 residues.